This T cell receptor (beta chain) was identified in a study of cytomegalovirus exposure and HLA in healthy donors. The study's findings and limits: CMV serostatus was the only immune exposure information that was available. Later on, an analysis tied 15,000 to 20,000 TCR beta sequences to HLA alleles at 0.05 false discovery rate. Fewer N-insertions than the roughly 600-donor mean were reportedly shown by an Asian-associated ancestry cluster in a later analysis.

In regard to this clone: Antigen specificity is unknown.

Primers included in the PCR were 60 Vbeta and 13 Jbeta primers. Assay used: immunoSEQ multiplex PCR; TCRdb lists only in-frame clones, some missing. The table lists 110,000 to 150,000 clones, less than 80% of them singletons. The V gene's germline CDR1 is GTSNPN and CDR2 SVGIG (reference sequence). V dropped 7 bases and J dropped 5; count of bases not matched to a gene: 10. The CDR3 covers 15 residues. The clonotype was recovered from a woman in her fifties or sixties in good health and CMV-seropositive. The gene calls are TRBV30 and TRBJ2-5, with 13 bases identical to TRBD2. Sequenced sample: PBMCs. DNA of the CDR3: TGTGCCTTCACTAGCGGGGGGGCCCGGGTGGAGACCCAGTACTTC. Protein sequence: CAFTSGGARVETQYF.